These 15 T cell receptor beta chains came from one sample sequenced in a study of T-cell memory formation after mild COVID-19. TCRdb independently ran MiXCR on the 5' RACE reads; one entry per CDR3 protein. Here the sample spans about 430,000 distinct CDR3 sequences, under 20% being singletons. The specimen was PBMCs or a T cell subset sorted from them (not recorded which). The source of these receptors is a man between 18 and 29 years old who had mild COVID-19 (a few samples of this study predate the infection). Cell type and time point are not known.

This clonotype was counted only a few times. A much larger clone differs from this one at a single base, so this may be a read error. The genes are TRBV5-4 and TRBJ2-5; no firm D call. CDR3 length equals 13 residues. V was trimmed by 0 bases and J by 0 bases, leaving 3 bases between them. The germline CDR1 and CDR2 sequences are SGHNT and YYREEE (reference sequence). The CDR3 DNA follows: TGTGCCAGCAGCTTGGTGGACCAAGAGACCCAGTACTTC. Its translation: CASSLVDQETQYF.

A few counts support this clonotype. The chain employs TRBV7-9 and TRBJ2-5; TRBD2 matches at 9 bases. V was pared by 8 bases and J by 4 bases, with 5 bases of the junction left unmatched. Germline-derived CDR1 and CDR2 are SEHNR and FQNEAQ (reference sequence). CDR3 length: 13 residues. The CDR3 nucleotides are TGTGCCAGCCAAGGCGGGGGGGCAGAGACCCAGTACTTC. Protein sequence: CASQGGGAETQYF.

The V and J genes are TRBV28 and TRBJ1-5, with D unclear. Trimming stripped 10 bases from V and 1 base from J, with 8 bases between. CDR3 length equals 12 residues. CDR1 is MDHEN and CDR2 is SYDVKM in the germline V gene. The CDR3 is CATTTSNQPQHF. In nucleotides, the CDR3 is TGTGCCACCACAACGAGCAATCAGCCCCAGCATTTT.

This clonotype has a count of ten or more. This chain connects TRBV4-2 to TRBJ1-1; TRBD1 is a possible D gene (5 bases). The length of the CDR3 is 14 residues. Germline V gene sequence: CDR1 LGHNA, CDR2 YNFKEQ. The ends were cut back, 4 bases at V and 5 bases at J, with 14 bases in the middle. Written as DNA, the CDR3 is TGTGCCAGCAGCCTAGATCAGGGAAGGACTGAAGCTTTCTTT. It specifies CASSLDQGRTEAFF.

This chain joins TRBV5-1 and TRBJ1-2; 7 positions match TRBD1. CDR1 SGHRS and CDR2 YFSETQ come from the germline V gene. CDR3 length equals 16 residues. V lost 4 bases and J lost 4; bases outside the gene matches: 13. The CDR3 bases are TGCGCCAGCAGCGACGGGCTCGGACAGGCGGCCTATGGCTACACCTTC. This translates into CASSDGLGQAAYGYTF. The complete variable domain, with remaining parts taken from reference TRBV5-1 and TRBJ1-2, reads KAGVTQTPRYLIKTRGQQVTLSCSPISGHRSVSWYQQTPGQGLQFLFEYFSETQRNKGNFPGRFSGRQFSNSRSEMNVSTLELGDSALYLCASSDGLGQAAYGYTFGSGTRLTVV.

This clonotype has a handful of counts. V gene TRBV2 combines with J gene TRBJ2-5; no reliable D call. Trimming left V 4 bases short and J 5 bases short, with 8 bases between. CDR3 length: 12 residues. CDR1 is SNHLY, CDR2 FYNNEI, per germline. CDR3 DNA sequence: TGTGCCAGCAGTGGCTTTGGCGAGACCCAGTACTTC. Its translation: CASSGFGETQYF.

This clonotype came up a few times. This rearrangement joins TRBV20-1 to TRBJ1-1; possibly TRBD1 for D (6 bases). The V gene's germline CDR1 is DFQATT and CDR2 SNEGSKA (reference sequence). The CDR3 length is 15 residues. Trimming removed 6 bases from V and 6 bases from J, with 23 bases in between. CDR3 in amino acids: CSATLGGAGQAEAFF. The CDR3, as DNA: TGCAGTGCCACCCTTGGGGGCGCGGGGCAAGCTGAAGCTTTCTTT.

J is TRBJ1-5 and V is TRBV7-8, with D possibly matching TRBD1 (5 bases). The CDR3 is 16 amino acids. Germline V gene lookup returns CDR1 SGHVS and CDR2 FQNEAQ. The V end lost 4 bases, the J end lost 2 bases, and 15 bases lay between the germline ends. The CDR3 loop is CASSSERGVGNQPQHF. The CDR3 nucleotides read TGTGCCAGCAGCTCAGAGCGAGGGGTCGGCAATCAGCCCCAGCATTTT.

In its sample, this clonotype was seen a few times. V is TRBV5-1 and J is TRBJ1-1; a weak D match, TRBD1 (6 bases). The germline V gene encodes CDR1 SGHRS and CDR2 YFSETQ. V lost 4 bases and J lost 2, with 9 bases in between. The CDR3 is 13 residues long. The CDR3 protein is CASSMDSNTEAFF. The CDR3 DNA is TGCGCCAGCAGCATGGACAGTAACACTGAAGCTTTCTTT.

The chain recombines TRBV4-2 with TRBJ1-3, with 10 bases that match TRBD1. The CDR3 is 18 amino acids. Germline CDR1 and CDR2: LGHNA and YNFKEQ. V shed 3 bases, J shed 6 bases, and the junction held 14 bases outside the gene matches. This CDR3 is CASSHLPPDRGLKNTIYF. The CDR3 DNA reads TGTGCCAGCAGCCACCTTCCGCCGGACAGGGGGTTGAAAAACACCATATATTTT.

This clonotype occurred many times. The CDR3 region is CSAGAGTVHEQYF. The CDR3 DNA reads TGCAGTGCTGGGGCGGGAACCGTACACGAGCAGTACTTC. The V call is TRBV20-1, the J call TRBJ2-7; weak D call: TRBD2 (6 bases). V lost 5 bases and J 5 bases, leaving 16 bases between the germline ends. This CDR3 contains 13 residues. Looked up from germline, CDR1 is DFQATT and CDR2 is SNEGSKA (reference sequence).

This clonotype was detected only a few times. The gene calls are TRBV29-1 and TRBJ1-1, with D maybe TRBD1 (6 bases). The V gene lost 5 bases and the J gene lost 0 bases, with 10 bases spanning the gap. The germline CDR1 and CDR2 sequences are SQVTM and ANQGSEA. CDR3 length: 13 residues. CDR3: CSVYRDLNTEAFF. The CDR3 DNA is TGCAGCGTTTACAGGGATCTGAACACTGAAGCTTTCTTT.

The CDR3 region has the DNA TGTGCCAGCAGTTTAGACCAACAGGGAGCGAACTATGGCTACACCTTC. Its translation is CASSLDQQGANYGYTF. The chain joins TRBV12-3 or TRBV12-4 to TRBJ1-2; TRBD1 is a possible D gene (6 bases). The CDR3 runs to 16 residues. V was trimmed by 1 base and J by 2 bases, leaving 14 bases between them.

In regard to this clonotype: Germline and junction disagree at one end, which may indicate a read error. V is TRBV6-2 or TRBV6-3 and J is TRBJ2-3; perhaps TRBD1 as D (5 bases). CDR1 is MNHEY, CDR2 SVGEGT, per germline. This CDR3 comprises 16 residues. CDR3 nucleotides: TGTGCCAGCTCCGCCAGGCCCGAGTGGGGCACAGCTACGCAGTATTTT. This encodes CASSARPEWGTATQYF.

The J gene is TRBJ1-4, the V gene TRBV6-1, with D unclear. The CDR3 runs to 11 residues. From germline, CDR1 is MNHNS and CDR2 SASEGT. Deletions cut 6 bases from V and 7 bases from J, with 6 bases between. CDR3 residues: CASSEFEKLFF. CDR3 sequence (DNA): TGTGCCAGCAGCGAGTTTGAAAAACTGTTTTTT.